This T cell receptor beta chain was observed in a study of CD8 T cells in Susac syndrome. Study-wide points: As the study acknowledged, the number of individuals who were part of its TCR sequencing and HLA analysis was relatively small.

Sequencing of TCR beta was performed on blood CD8+ T cells and on blood CD4+ T cells. In the multiple sclerosis control group, patients were treatment-naive and had stable or active relapsing-remitting disease. Random hexamers served to reverse transcribe roughly 0.45 to 1 ug RNA. TCR beta CDR3 was amplified by immunoSEQ covering 54 Vbeta and 13 Jbeta. TCRdb recomputed calls from the immunoSEQ multiplex PCR reads with MiXCR, one row per CDR3 protein. The table has some 260,000 distinct CDR3 sequences, just over 90% seen once. The length of the CDR3 is 13 residues. Germline V gene lookup returns CDR1 MNHNS and CDR2 SASEGT. V lost 8 bases to trimming and J lost 0 bases, with 10 bases between them. This clonotype was seen more than once but under ten times. Its target is not known.

This clonotype originated in a human donor with multiple sclerosis. The sequencing input was CD4+ T cells from PBMCs. This chain uses TRBV6-1 with TRBJ1-1; D ambiguous. The CDR3 coding sequence is TGTGCCAGCCGCAGGACCCTGAACACTGAAGCTTTCTTT. It yields the protein CASRRTLNTEAFF.